This T cell receptor beta chain stems from a study of OX40 agonist ivuxolimab in advanced cancers. Across the whole study: Across the patients, intravenous ivuxolimab was delivered every 2 weeks at 0.01 to 10 mg/kg. General study points: Some patients without response likewise showed low normalized clonal expansion.

The ends lost 1 base at V and 8 bases at J; junction bases unmatched: 6. There are 14 residues in the CDR3. Germline V lookup: CDR1 SGHDN, CDR2 FVKESK. In this sample, this clone turned up once. As yet, its antigen is unknown. Generated by immunoSEQ multiplex PCR, the TCRdb table keeps only in-frame clones and is missing some. The sample shows approximately 70,000 clones, around 85% of them seen only once. The input for sequencing was CD4+ or CD8+ T cells sorted from blood, taken in a trial of the OX40 agonist ivuxolimab. This TCR derives from an adult with an advanced solid tumor such as melanoma, head and neck, liver or kidney cancer. The genes are TRBV14 and TRBJ2-3; 7 bases map to TRBD2. CDR3 DNA: TGTGCCAGCAGCCAAGTACGATCGGGGGGTACGCAGTATTTT. Its protein product is CASSQVRSGGTQYF.